The present T cell receptor beta chain was sequenced within a study of T cells after posttransplantation cyclophosphamide. Findings and limits, study-wide: TRB overlap between skin or GI tissue T cells and blood was limited.

The repertoire was sequenced with immunoSEQ multiplex PCR; TCRdb's copy has only in-frame clones and lacks some. The repertoire shows 24,000 or so clones, none seen only once; the top ten take 1.8%. This clone appeared many times. Its antigen remains unidentified. A marrow graft followed busulfan-fludarabine conditioning, with cyclophosphamide on days +3 and +4. The material sequenced was PBMCs, taken after allogeneic stem cell transplant with posttransplant cyclophosphamide. This receptor was obtained from a male patient in his late teens or twenties who received an allogeneic stem cell transplant from a related donor, was CMV-positive, and had no GVHD. Some T cells may possibly be graft donor cells.

In nucleotides, the CDR3 is TGTGCCAGCAGGGAATGGAGGGGTAACACCATATATTTT. Amino acid sequence: CASREWRGNTIYF. This sequence joins TRBV2 and TRBJ1-3, with TRBD1 as a possible D gene (5 bases). Germline CDR1 SNHLY, CDR2 FYNNEI. Trimming stripped 6 bases from V and 7 bases from J, with 13 bases between. The CDR3 extends over 13 amino acids. Full variable domain (remainder filled in from reference TRBV2 and TRBJ1-3): EPEVTQTPSHQVTQMGQEVILRCVPISNHLYFYWYRQILGQKVEFLVSFYNNEISEKSEIFDDQFSVERPDGSNFTLKIRSTKLEDSAMYFCASREWRGNTIYFGEGSWLTVV.